This passage covers 9 T cell receptor beta chains from one sample sequenced in a study of cytotoxic CD8 clonotypes in ibrutinib-treated CLL. Generated by immunoSEQ multiplex PCR, the TCRdb table keeps only in-frame clones and is missing some. The sample includes hundreds of thousands of clones, around three quarters seen only once; the top ten take 15%. Material: PBMCs, obtained after 24 months of ibrutinib treatment. The source is a human donor with chronic lymphocytic leukemia.

In this sample, this clone turned up a few times. The same CDR3 can be traced to other DNA sequences in this sample. J is TRBJ1-3 and V is TRBV30, with D perhaps TRBD1 (5 bases). The ends were cut back, 4 bases at V and 4 bases at J, with 8 bases in the middle. Looked up from germline, CDR1 is GTSNPN and CDR2 is SVGIG (reference sequence). This CDR3 spans 12 amino acids. The CDR3 region is CAWKGLGNTIYF. DNA of the CDR3: TGTGCCTGGAAGGGGTTGGGAAACACCATATATTTT.

The rearrangement links TRBV27 to TRBJ2-1; TRBD2 aligns across 15 bases. Looked up from germline, CDR1 is MNHEY and CDR2 is SMNVEV (reference sequence). Unmatched junction bases numbered 3, after V lost 5 bases and J lost 7 bases. CDR3 length equals 15 residues. The CDR3 here is CASSPGLAGGNEQFF. The CDR3 region has the DNA TGTGCCAGCAGTCCCGGACTAGCGGGGGGGAATGAGCAGTTCTTC.

The rearrangement links TRBV5-1 to TRBJ2-3; D unclear. The ends were cut back, 2 bases at V and 0 bases at J, with 10 bases in the middle. CDR1 is SGHRS and CDR2 is YFSETQ in the germline V gene. The CDR3 consists of 15 residues. CDR3 protein: CASSFGETSTDTQYF. The DNA for the CDR3 is TGCGCCAGCAGCTTCGGAGAGACTAGCACAGATACGCAGTATTTT.

This chain links TRBV11-2 with TRBJ2-5, with TRBD2 matching 9 bases. V was clipped by 3 bases and J by 2 bases; unmatched bases: 1. Germline CDR1 and CDR2: SGHAT and FQNNGV. The CDR3 runs 14 residues. CDR3 protein: CASSFTSGQETQYF. The CDR3 DNA sequence: TGTGCCAGCAGCTTCACTAGCGGGCAAGAGACCCAGTACTTC. The full variable domain, in which reference TRBV11-2 and TRBJ2-5 provide the parts outside the CDR3, is EAGVAQSPRYKIIEKRQSVAFWCNPISGHATLYWYQQILGQGPKLLIQFQNNGVVDDSQLPKDRFSAERLKGVDSTLKIQPAKLEDSAVYLCASSFTSGQETQYFGPGTRLLVL.

This clone has just a few counts. The V gene is TRBV4-2, the J gene TRBJ1-4; no definite D call. Trimming removed 1 base from V and 4 bases from J, with 7 bases in between. This CDR3 contains 14 residues. Germline CDR1 reads LGHNA; CDR2 reads YNFKEQ. The CDR3 reads CASSQGSDNEKLFF. The CDR3 DNA is TGTGCCAGCAGCCAAGGGTCAGATAATGAAAAACTGTTTTTT.

For the CDR3, the DNA is TGTGCCAGCAGTTTCGGGGGAGGCGCCTACGAGCAGTACTTC. Its protein product is CASSFGGGAYEQYF. V and J are TRBV27 and TRBJ2-7; possible D gene TRBD2, 6 bases. Germline CDR1 reads MNHEY; CDR2 reads SMNVEV (reference sequence). CDR3 size: 14 residues. The V end was cut by 3 bases, the J end by 2 bases, with 11 bases between.

This chain connects TRBV28 to TRBJ2-7; the match to TRBD2 covers 7 bases. The V and J ends lost 7 bases and 4 bases, in that order; junction bases with no gene match: 10. CDR3 length: 14 residues. Germline assignment: CDR1 MDHEN and CDR2 SYDVKM. CDR3 DNA sequence: TGTGCCAGCATATCGGGGGAGGGTCGGTACGAGCAGTACTTC. It is translated as CASISGEGRYEQYF. The full variable domain, completed using reference TRBV28 and TRBJ2-7, is DVKVTQSSRYLVKRTGEKVFLECVQDMDHENMFWYRQDPGLGLRLIYFSYDVKMKEKGDIPEGYSVSREKKERFSLILESASTNQTSMYLCASISGEGRYEQYFGPGTRLTVT.

The chain employs TRBV28 and TRBJ2-7, with 12 bases aligning to TRBD2. Germline CDR1 is MDHEN and CDR2 is SYDVKM. The CDR3 covers 11 residues. CDR3 amino acids: CASGLAGEQYF. As DNA, the CDR3 is TGTGCTTCGGGACTAGCGGGCGAGCAGTACTTC.

V is TRBV18 and J is TRBJ1-5; 9 bases align to TRBD1. Germline loops: CDR1 KGHSH, CDR2 LQKENI. V dropped 3 bases and J dropped 7; count of bases not matched to a gene: 4. The CDR3 has 14 residues. The CDR3 coding sequence is TGTGCCAGCTCACCGGGACAGGGAAGACAGCCCCAGCATTTT. The encoded protein is CASSPGQGRQPQHF.